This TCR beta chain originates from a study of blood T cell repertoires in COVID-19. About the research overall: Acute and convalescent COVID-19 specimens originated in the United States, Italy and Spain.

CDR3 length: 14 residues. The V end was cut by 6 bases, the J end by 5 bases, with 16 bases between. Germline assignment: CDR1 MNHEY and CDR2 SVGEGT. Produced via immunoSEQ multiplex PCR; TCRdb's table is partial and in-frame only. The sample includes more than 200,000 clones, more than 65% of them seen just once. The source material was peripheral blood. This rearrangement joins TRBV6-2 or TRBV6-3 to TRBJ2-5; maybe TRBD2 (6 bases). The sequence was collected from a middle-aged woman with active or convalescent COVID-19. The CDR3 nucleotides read TGTGCCAGCAGCCCCCTCTGGGGGGATGAGACCCAGTACTTC. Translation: CASSPLWGDETQYF.